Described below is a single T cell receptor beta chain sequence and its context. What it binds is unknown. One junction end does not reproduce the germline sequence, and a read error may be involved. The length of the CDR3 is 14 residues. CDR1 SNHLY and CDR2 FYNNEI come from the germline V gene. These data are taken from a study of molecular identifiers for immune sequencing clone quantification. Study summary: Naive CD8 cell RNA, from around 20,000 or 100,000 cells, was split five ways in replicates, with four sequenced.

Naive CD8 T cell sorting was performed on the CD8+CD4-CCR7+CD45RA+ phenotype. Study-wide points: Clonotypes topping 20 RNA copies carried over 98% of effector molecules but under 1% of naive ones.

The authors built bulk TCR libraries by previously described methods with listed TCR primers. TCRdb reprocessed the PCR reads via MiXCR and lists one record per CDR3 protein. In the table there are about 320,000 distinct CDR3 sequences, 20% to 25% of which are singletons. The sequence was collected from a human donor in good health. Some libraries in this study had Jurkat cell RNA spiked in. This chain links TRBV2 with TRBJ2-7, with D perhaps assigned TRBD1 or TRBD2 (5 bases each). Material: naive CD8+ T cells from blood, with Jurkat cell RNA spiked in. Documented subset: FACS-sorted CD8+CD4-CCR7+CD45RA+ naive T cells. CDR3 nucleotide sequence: TGTGCCAGCAGCCCCGGGCAGGGACCCTACGGGCAGTACTTC. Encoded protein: CASSPGQGPYGQYF.